The T cell receptor beta chain under discussion was sequenced for a study of siplizumab effects on memory and regulatory T cells. General study points: The drug siplizumab significantly decreased the alloreactive sequences that could be traced to unstimulated CD4+ memory cells. Naive T cells, seemingly more diverse than memory cells, seemed major alloresponse contributors. Proliferating clones, CD4+ or CD8+, lacked an assignable naive or memory phenotype in roughly 75-96% of cases.

TCRdb's copy holds only in-frame clones and misses some; the assay was immunoSEQ multiplex PCR. The repertoire holds about 56,000 clones, around 97% seen once, with about 1% in the top ten. Unstimulated subsets comprising naive, memory, effector memory and TEMRA cells were sequenced in three donor pairs. This clone showed up just once. Its target is not known. Sequenced material: naive CD8+ T cells sorted from blood. This receptor was obtained from a human donor in good health.

The CDR3 region is CASSSSGTADNQPQHF. The CDR3 DNA sequence: TGTGCCAGCTCGAGCTCCGGGACAGCGGACAATCAGCCCCAGCATTTT. The rearrangement uses TRBV28 and TRBJ1-5; TRBD1 agrees at 7 bases. The CDR3 runs to 16 residues. V was clipped by 8 bases and J by 3 bases; unmatched bases: 13. Looked up from germline, CDR1 is MDHEN and CDR2 is SYDVKM.